These 18 T cell receptor beta chains share one sample of origin, sequenced in a study of human T cells and chemical hapten exposure. Time point reported: pre-sensitization, week 0. Treatment of the sample: therapeutic diphenylcyclopropenone sensitization with weekly scalp DPC. MiXCR, run by TCRdb on the RACE reads, gives a single entry per CDR3 protein. In the table there are approximately 100,000 distinct CDR3 sequences, around 12% of which are singletons. The sample consisted of whole blood, taken in connection with sensitization to the hapten diphenylcyclopropenone (DPC). The receptors were gathered from a woman between 50 and 59 years old with alopecia areata. Some clones in this sample may be carry-over from other donors' samples.

This clonotype was observed a handful of times. This sequence joins TRBV20-1 and TRBJ1-5; maybe TRBD1 (6 bases). Trimming cost V 3 bases and J 6 bases, with 9 bases left between them. This CDR3 has 12 amino acids. Germline-derived CDR1 and CDR2 are DFQATT and SNEGSKA (reference sequence). CDR3 sequence reads: CSASGGAQPQHF. DNA of the CDR3: TGCAGTGCTAGCGGGGGGGCTCAGCCCCAGCATTTT.

The chain uses TRBV10-2 and TRBJ2-2; 10 bases agree with TRBD2. Germline V CDR1 and CDR2: WSHSY, SAAADI. There are 17 residues in the CDR3. With V trimmed by 2 bases and J by 7 bases, 10 bases remained unmatched. CDR3 loop: CASSEGSSGGYHGELFF. The CDR3 nucleotides are TGCGCCAGCAGTGAGGGGTCTAGCGGGGGATATCACGGGGAGCTGTTTTTT.

This clonotype was detected many times. The chain links TRBV20-1 to TRBJ2-6; the match to TRBD1 covers 10 bases. The V gene's germline CDR1 is DFQATT and CDR2 SNEGSKA (reference sequence). The CDR3 runs 16 residues. V lost 5 bases and J lost 0; bases outside the gene matches: 4. CDR3 in amino acids: CSAGGQGSSGANVLTF. For the CDR3, the DNA is TGCAGTGCTGGGGGACAGGGGAGCTCTGGGGCCAACGTCCTGACTTTC.

In this sample, this clonotype turned up a few times. The chain couples TRBV5-1 to TRBJ2-7; 13 bases are a match to TRBD2. This CDR3 has 18 residues. Unmatched junction bases numbered 11, after V lost 5 bases and J lost 0 bases. Germline lookup yields CDR1 SGHRS and CDR2 YFSETQ. CDR3 sequence (DNA): TGCGCCAGCAGTCGGGGACTAGCGGGGCGCCCATCCTCCTACGAGCAGTACTTC. It translates to CASSRGLAGRPSSYEQYF.

The chain has TRBV20-1 and TRBJ1-2; TRBD1 might be the D (6 bases). The CDR3 sequence is 11 residues long. V gave up 6 bases and J gave up 8 bases, with 13 bases separating them. Per germline, CDR1 DFQATT and CDR2 SNEGSKA (reference sequence). DNA of the CDR3: TGCAGTGCCATTCGGGGGGCAGGCTACACCTTC. Residues: CSAIRGAGYTF.

This clonotype was observed a handful of times. The rearrangement uses TRBV12-3 or TRBV12-4 and TRBJ1-6; 8 nucleotides align to TRBD1. With V trimmed by 6 bases and J by 9 bases, 7 bases remained unmatched. The CDR3 contains 14 residues. The CDR3 DNA sequence: TGTGCCAGCAGGGGAGGACAGGGCGTTTCACCCCTCCACTTT. This translates into CASRGGQGVSPLHF.

The chain recombines TRBV11-3 with TRBJ1-5; D unclear. V was shortened by 5 bases and J by 5 bases, with 13 bases between the two germline ends. Germline CDR1 SGHNT, CDR2 YENEEA. This CDR3 comprises 14 residues. CDR3 nucleotides: TGTGCCAGCAGCCCGTCCGGAGGACATCAGCCCCAGCATTTT. This translates into CASSPSGGHQPQHF.

This clonotype has at least ten counts. This sequence joins TRBV5-1 and TRBJ2-1, with 7 bases fitting TRBD2. The CDR3 totals 13 residues. Germline V CDR1 and CDR2: SGHRS, YFSETQ. Germline trimming cut 10 bases from V and 4 bases from J; bases unmatched to any gene: 8. The CDR3 bases are TGCGCCTCCCTGGGGGGGGTATACAATGAGCAGTTCTTC. Translated: CASLGGVYNEQFF.

The chain combines TRBV7-2 with TRBJ1-2; 9 bases map to TRBD1. The ends lost 1 base at V and 7 bases at J; junction bases unmatched: 4. The CDR3 is 14 amino acids. The germline V gene encodes CDR1 SGHTA and CDR2 FQGNSA. As DNA, the CDR3 is TGTGCCAGCAGCTTAGAGGGACAGGGCCGTGGCTACACCTTC. This encodes CASSLEGQGRGYTF.

This clonotype was detected many times. The chain carries TRBV2 and TRBJ2-1, with 7 bases aligning to TRBD2. The CDR3 runs 15 residues. Unmatched junction bases numbered 1, after V lost 0 bases and J lost 2 bases. CDR1 SNHLY and CDR2 FYNNEI come from the germline V gene. CDR3 residues: CASSEAGGPYNEQFF. CDR3 bases: TGTGCCAGCAGTGAAGCGGGAGGGCCCTACAATGAGCAGTTCTTC.

This clonotype was detected a few times. The chain employs TRBV3-1 and TRBJ1-5; weak D call: TRBD1 (6 bases). The germline V and J ends were trimmed by 4 bases and 2 bases, with 12 bases remaining between them. This CDR3 region has 15 residues. Per the germline V gene, CDR1 is LGHDT and CDR2 is YNNKEL (reference sequence). In nucleotides, the CDR3 is TGTGCCAGCAGCCCCGGGGGCTGGGGCAATCAGCCCCAGCATTTT. Translating gives CASSPGGWGNQPQHF. The whole variable domain, remainder taken from reference TRBV3-1 and TRBJ1-5, is DTAVSQTPKYLVTQMGNDKSIKCEQNLGHDTMYWYKQDSKKFLKIMFSYNNKELIINETVPNRFSPKSPDKAHLNLHINSLELGDSAVYFCASSPGGWGNQPQHFGDGTRLSIL.

The gene calls are TRBV28 and TRBJ2-7; tentative D call: TRBD1 (6 bases). Germline V gives CDR1 MDHEN, CDR2 SYDVKM. The CDR3 is 13 amino acids. Between the trimmed V and J ends, which lost 6 bases and 2 bases, there was a span of 11 bases. The CDR3 loop reads CASSRTVPYEQYF. Here the CDR3 DNA reads TGTGCCAGCAGCCGGACAGTCCCCTACGAGCAGTACTTC.

This clonotype was observed a handful of times. The chain employs TRBV6-6 and TRBJ2-2; TRBD1 is a possible D gene (5 bases). The CDR3 has 16 residues. Germline V gene lookup returns CDR1 MNHNY and CDR2 SVGAGI (reference sequence). Trimming took off 2 bases at V and 3 bases at J, with 13 bases between the two ends. Here the CDR3 reads CASSYRAGWDTGELFF. Written as DNA, the CDR3 is TGTGCCAGCAGTTACCGGGCAGGGTGGGACACCGGGGAGCTGTTTTTT.

The rearrangement uses TRBV27 and TRBJ2-2, with 11 nucleotides matching TRBD2. CDR3 length equals 18 residues. Germline V gene data show CDR1 as MNHEY and CDR2 as SMNVEV (reference sequence). The ends lost 6 bases at V and 4 bases at J; junction bases unmatched: 13. This CDR3 reads CASSRGVAGGPSTGELFF. CDR3 in DNA: TGTGCCAGCAGCCGAGGGGTAGCGGGAGGGCCGAGCACCGGGGAGCTGTTTTTT.

The chain employs TRBV5-1 and TRBJ1-1; maybe TRBD1 (6 bases). This CDR3 has 15 amino acids. Germline loops: CDR1 SGHRS, CDR2 YFSETQ. V dropped 4 bases and J dropped 0 bases, with 13 bases sitting between them. DNA for the CDR3: TGCGCCAGCAGCCTAGGACAGAATATGAACACTGAAGCTTTCTTT. It yields the protein CASSLGQNMNTEAFF.

V gene TRBV28 combines with J gene TRBJ1-1, with D unclear. CDR3 length equals 13 residues. Germline V lookup: CDR1 MDHEN, CDR2 SYDVKM. V gave up 3 bases and J gave up 2 bases, with 7 bases separating them. The CDR3 region is CASSFFPNTEAFF. The CDR3 bases are TGTGCCAGCAGTTTCTTTCCTAACACTGAAGCTTTCTTT.

The CDR3, as DNA: TGTGCCATCAGTCCGGGACAGGCCTATTCTCAGCCCCAGCATTTT. This translates into CAISPGQAYSQPQHF. The chain has TRBV10-3 and TRBJ1-5; TRBD1 matches at 8 bases. Trimming cost V 5 bases and J 6 bases; bases outside gene matches: 9. This CDR3 region has 15 residues. CDR1 and CDR2 from the germline V gene are ENHRY and SYGVKD.

This clonotype was observed a handful of times. V usage is TRBV7-9 and J usage is TRBJ2-7; 9 nucleotides match TRBD2. V lost 2 bases to trimming and J lost 2 bases; unmatched junction nucleotides: 1. The CDR3 is 14 residues long. Germline loops: CDR1 SEHNR, CDR2 FQNEAQ (reference sequence). The CDR3 loop reads CASSLLAGTYEQYF. CDR3 sequence (DNA): TGTGCCAGCAGCTTACTAGCGGGGACCTACGAGCAGTACTTC.